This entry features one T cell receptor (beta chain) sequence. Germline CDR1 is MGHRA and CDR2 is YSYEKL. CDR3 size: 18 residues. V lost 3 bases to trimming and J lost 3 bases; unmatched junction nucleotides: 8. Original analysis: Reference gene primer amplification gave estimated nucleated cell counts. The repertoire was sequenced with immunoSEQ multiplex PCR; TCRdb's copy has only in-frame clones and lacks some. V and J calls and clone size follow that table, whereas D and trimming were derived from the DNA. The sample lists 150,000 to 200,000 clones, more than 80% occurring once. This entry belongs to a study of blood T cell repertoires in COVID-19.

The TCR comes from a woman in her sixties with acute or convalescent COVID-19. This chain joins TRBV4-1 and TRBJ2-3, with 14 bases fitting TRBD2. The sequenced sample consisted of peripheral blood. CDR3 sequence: CASSQGTSGRLSTDTQYF. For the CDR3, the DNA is TGCGCCAGCAGCCAGGGGACTAGCGGGAGATTGAGTACAGATACGCAGTATTTT.